This TCR beta chain was identified during a study of blood T cell repertoires in COVID-19. On the study more broadly: The cDNA or gDNA used as material had been derived from T cells, B-cell-depleted T cells, or PBMCs.

Per germline, CDR1 MNHEY and CDR2 SMNVEV (reference sequence). The CDR3 is 16 amino acids. The junction had 7 bases not matched to a gene; V was cut back by 2 bases and J by 1 base. Assay: immunoSEQ multiplex PCR; the TCRdb copy retains only in-frame clones and omits some. The table records a few hundred thousand clones, nearly 90% of them present only once. Material for sequencing was peripheral blood. The receptor was isolated from a man aged 18 to 30 with active or convalescent COVID-19. The J gene is TRBJ1-2, the V gene TRBV27; 7 nucleotides align to TRBD1. The CDR3 loop is CASSLRTGEVNYGYTF. The CDR3 region has the DNA TGTGCCAGCAGTTTACGGACAGGAGAAGTTAACTATGGCTACACCTTC.